This TCR beta chain came from a study of CD8+ T cells in alopecia areata. The junction had 5 bases not matched to a gene; V was cut back by 6 bases and J by 2 bases. Looked up from germline, CDR1 is SQVTM and CDR2 is ANQGSEA. The CDR3 runs 14 residues. RNA was extracted and reverse transcribed into cDNA as the sequencing template. Generated by immunoSEQ multiplex PCR, the TCRdb table keeps only in-frame clones and is missing some. The repertoire holds fewer than 200,000 clones, with 59% as singletons. Sequenced here: CD4+ T cells sorted from blood, sampled at week 0. V usage is TRBV29-1 and J usage is TRBJ2-3; TRBD1 agrees at 10 bases. This clonotype originated in a human donor with alopecia areata. CDR3: CSVEGQGHTDTQYF. The CDR3 region has the DNA TGCAGCGTCGAGGGACAGGGGCACACAGATACGCAGTATTTT.